This entry features one TCR beta chain sequence. The target antigen is unknown. The CDR3 length is 18 residues. V lost 5 bases to trimming and J lost 2 bases; unmatched junction nucleotides: 11. Germline V CDR1 and CDR2: LNHNV, YYDKDF (reference sequence). These data belong to a study of T cell repertoires in cytomegalovirus infection. TCRdb analysed the reads with MiXCR anew, one entry per CDR3 protein. The data hold hundreds of thousands of distinct CDR3 sequences, with around a third observed a single time. General study results and limits: Of the TCR beta families, the public ones yielded a cumulative frequency that identified carriers of CMV plus the relevant HLA.

The chain carries TRBV15 and TRBJ1-6; 8 nucleotides align to TRBD1. The source was cultured PBMCs, collected from culture after CMV antigen stimulation. The clonotype comes from a human donor in good health (CMV status not recorded). Some clones in this sample may be carry-over from other donors' samples. The CDR3, as DNA: TGTGCCACCAGCGCTGTACCGGGACAGGCGACCTATAATTCACCCCTCCACTTT. Translated: CATSAVPGQATYNSPLHF.